The source of this TCR beta chain is a study of T cell responses to AZD1222 COVID-19 vaccine. Deletions cut 0 bases from V and 10 bases from J, with 15 bases between. The CDR3 has 13 residues. In germline, CDR1 is GTSNPN, CDR2 SVGIG (reference sequence). Data came from immunoSEQ multiplex PCR; TCRdb stores just in-frame clones and leaves some out. The sample records around 140,000 clones, more than 90% being singletons. Study-level points and caveats: Dominant CD4 TCR responses targeted spike regions 160-218 and 743-854. The study reported that nearly half of spike-specific TCRs target unmutated variant regions. Donors were largely white British and mainly female; clonal diversity was possibly underestimated.

With respect to this clone: Its antigen is unknown.

V and J are TRBV30 and TRBJ1-1; D ambiguous. The sequenced sample was peripheral blood, obtained on day 0 of AZD1222 vaccination. This sequence was found in an adult in good health. CDR3 DNA: TGTGCCTGGAGTGTGAGTGCGGGGTCGGGAGCTTTCTTT. It is translated as CAWSVSAGSGAFF.